The 13 T cell receptor beta chains below come from one sample, sequenced in a study of T cells in narcolepsy. Here immunoSEQ multiplex PCR was the method, and the copy in TCRdb shows in-frame clones only, minus some. Among more than 20,000 clones, roughly 86% were seen once, and the ten largest hold around 0.99%. The specimen was memory (CD45RA-) CD4+ T cells from blood. The receptors stem from a human donor in good health.

V gene TRBV5-1 combines with J gene TRBJ2-6; TRBD2 agrees at 9 bases. The CDR3 runs 18 residues. CDR1 is SGHRS, CDR2 YFSETQ, per germline. V lost 4 bases and J lost 0; bases outside the gene matches: 8. Here the CDR3 reads CASSPGLAPSSGANVLTF. The CDR3, as DNA: TGCGCCAGCAGCCCGGGACTAGCACCTAGCTCTGGGGCCAACGTCCTGACTTTC.

The chain recombines TRBV7-9 with TRBJ2-5; 8 bases match TRBD2. Per germline, CDR1 SEHNR and CDR2 FQNEAQ (reference sequence). Unmatched junction bases numbered 13, after V lost 5 bases and J lost 5 bases. CDR3 length: 16 amino acids. The CDR3 DNA reads TGTGCCAGCAGCCTTTCCAGGGCGGGGGGCTTGGAGACCCAGTACTTC. This gives the protein CASSLSRAGGLETQYF.

The V gene is TRBV14, the J gene TRBJ1-1; D remains ambiguous. CDR3 length: 14 residues. Germline CDR1 reads SGHDN; CDR2 reads FVKESK. The V end was cut by 1 base, the J end by 5 bases, with 11 bases between. CDR3 DNA sequence: TGTGCCAGCAGCCAAGTGGTAGCGGGGACTGAAGCTTTCTTT. Translating gives CASSQVVAGTEAFF.

The chain uses TRBV27 and TRBJ1-2; the match to TRBD1 covers 7 bases. Germline V lookup: CDR1 MNHEY, CDR2 SMNVEV (reference sequence). This CDR3 region has 13 residues. Unmatched junction bases numbered 3, after V lost 6 bases and J lost 2 bases. The CDR3 spells CASRAQGNYGYTF. The CDR3 bases are TGTGCCAGCAGGGCACAGGGGAACTATGGCTACACCTTC.

The V call is TRBV2, the J call TRBJ1-3; TRBD1 matches at 9 bases. V trimming: 10 bases; J trimming: 4 bases; junction bases outside the gene matches: 5. The CDR3 sequence is 13 residues long. CDR1 and CDR2 from the germline V gene are SNHLY and FYNNEI. The DNA of the CDR3 is TGTGCCATGGACAGGGGATCCGGAAACACCATATATTTT. Its protein product is CAMDRGSGNTIYF.

J is TRBJ2-1 and V is TRBV6-5, with TRBD2 identical over 11 bases. V was clipped by 0 bases and J by 12 bases; unmatched bases: 10. CDR3 size: 16 residues. Per the germline V gene, CDR1 is MNHEY and CDR2 is SVGAGI. CDR3 loop: CASSYSTSGSVGGQFF. The CDR3, as DNA: TGTGCCAGCAGTTACTCAACTAGCGGGAGCGTGGGGGGGCAGTTCTTC.

This sequence joins TRBV7-9 and TRBJ2-5; 13 bases fit TRBD2. This CDR3 is built from 16 residues. V dropped 4 bases and J dropped 5; count of bases not matched to a gene: 7. The germline V gene encodes CDR1 SEHNR and CDR2 FQNEAQ (reference sequence). CDR3: CASSSGLAGWRETQYF. The CDR3 DNA follows: TGTGCCAGCAGCTCGGGACTAGCGGGATGGCGGGAGACCCAGTACTTC.

The chain couples TRBV2 to TRBJ1-6; D is perhaps TRBD1 (5 bases). Trimming left V 2 bases short and J 10 bases short, with 12 bases between. The CDR3 sequence is 14 residues long. Germline assignment: CDR1 SNHLY and CDR2 FYNNEI. CDR3 amino acids: CASSEQGFNSPLHF. CDR3 nucleotide sequence: TGTGCCAGCAGTGAACAGGGTTTTAACTCACCCCTCCACTTT.

The genes are TRBV9 and TRBJ1-2; 10 bases are shared with TRBD1. V shed 3 bases, J shed 8 bases, and the junction held 4 bases outside the gene matches. The CDR3 totals 13 residues. Per germline, CDR1 SGDLS and CDR2 YYNGEE. CDR3 loop: CASSEGQGNGYTF. CDR3 in DNA: TGTGCCAGCAGCGAGGGACAGGGGAACGGCTACACCTTC. Drawing the rest from reference TRBV9 and TRBJ1-2, the complete variable domain is DSGVTQTPKHLITATGQRVTLRCSPRSGDLSVYWYQQSLDQGLQFLIQYYNGEERAKGNILERFSAQQFPDLHSELNLSSLELGDSALYFCASSEGQGNGYTFGSGTRLTVV.

As regards this clone: This CDR3 is also generated by other DNA sequences in the sample. The chain combines TRBV6-1 with TRBJ1-5, with D possibly being TRBD1 (5 bases). The CDR3 contains 15 residues. Trimming pared 3 bases from V and 1 base from J, leaving 10 bases between. Germline V gives CDR1 MNHNS, CDR2 SASEGT. CDR3 protein: CASSEAGHSNQPQHF. The CDR3 DNA reads as TGTGCCAGCAGTGAGGCAGGGCACAGCAATCAGCCCCAGCATTTT.

J is TRBJ2-7 and V is TRBV5-1; a possible D gene is TRBD1 (6 bases). This CDR3 region has 16 residues. Germline CDR1 reads SGHRS; CDR2 reads YFSETQ. Trimming cost V 0 bases and J 1 base, with 14 bases left between them. Here the CDR3 reads CASSLAPGTLSYEQYF. As DNA, the CDR3 is TGCGCCAGCAGCTTGGCCCCCGGGACACTATCCTACGAGCAGTACTTC.

The J gene is TRBJ1-1, the V gene TRBV30; D gene unclear. This CDR3 contains 12 residues. The germline CDR1 and CDR2 sequences are GTSNPN and SVGIG (reference sequence). Trimming removed 4 bases from V and 1 base from J, with 7 bases in between. The DNA for the CDR3 is TGTGCCTGGAATGACGGGAACACTGAAGCTTTCTTT. It yields the protein CAWNDGNTEAFF.

The chain employs TRBV2 and TRBJ2-7, with a weak D call TRBD1 (5 bases). V lost 0 bases, J lost 6 bases, and 12 bases lay in between. The CDR3 spans 14 residues. In germline, CDR1 is SNHLY, CDR2 FYNNEI. The CDR3: CASSEAGAVAEQYF. In DNA, the CDR3 is TGTGCCAGCAGTGAAGCAGGGGCGGTCGCCGAGCAGTACTTC. Full variable domain (remainder filled in from reference TRBV2 and TRBJ2-7): EPEVTQTPSHQVTQMGQEVILRCVPISNHLYFYWYRQILGQKVEFLVSFYNNEISEKSEIFDDQFSVERPDGSNFTLKIRSTKLEDSAMYFCASSEAGAVAEQYFGPGTRLTVT.